The TCR beta chain under discussion was sequenced for a study of Graves' ophthalmopathy and Graves' hyperthyroidism. This CDR3 has 13 amino acids. Germline V gene sequence: CDR1 LGHDT, CDR2 YNNKEL (reference sequence). With respect to this clonotype: One end of the junction fails to match germline, which may point to a read error.

Amplified TCR beta CDR3 regions were obtained using RNA transcripts as template. A first-round RT-PCR used HTBI primers, followed by a second-round multiplex PCR. TCRdb re-called the multiplex PCR reads with MiXCR, one entry per CDR3 protein. The table includes around 590,000 distinct CDR3 sequences, 39% detected once. The receptor was isolated from an adult man with Graves' hyperthyroidism. Material: peripheral blood or thyroid tissue (not recorded which). The chain links TRBV3-1 to TRBJ1-5; possible D gene TRBD1, 5 bases. CDR3 DNA: TGTGCCAGCGGCCAAGAGGGGTATCAGCCCCAGCATTTT. It codes for CASGQEGYQPQHF.